What follows are 16 T cell receptor beta chains derived from one specimen sequenced in a study of T cells in Graves' hyperthyroidism and ophthalmopathy. The investigators amplified TCR beta CDR3 regions from RNA transcripts. The study used the HTBI primer set for a first-round RT-PCR of the TCR CDR3. TCRdb fed the multiplex PCR reads into MiXCR, producing one record per CDR3 protein. The sample shows about 400,000 distinct CDR3 sequences, around 15% of them seen only once. The sequencing sample was made of blood. The receptors stem from a man younger than 30 with Graves' ophthalmopathy.

This clonotype was detected ten times or more. The rearrangement uses TRBV18 and TRBJ2-7; D is perhaps TRBD2 (6 bases). The V end was cut by 3 bases, the J end by 6 bases, with 15 bases between. Germline V gene sequence: CDR1 KGHSH, CDR2 LQKENI. CDR3 length: 14 residues. CDR3: CASSPAGGQGEQYF. CDR3 bases: TGTGCCAGCTCACCGGCAGGAGGGCAGGGCGAGCAGTACTTC.

This clonotype was detected many times. The chain joins TRBV5-1 to TRBJ1-4; no clear D gene. Germline V gives CDR1 SGHRS, CDR2 YFSETQ. This CDR3 comprises 14 residues. The V and J ends lost 1 base and 8 bases respectively, with 12 bases between them. The CDR3 DNA reads TGCGCCAGCAGCTTGACAGACCCACTCGAAAAACTGTTTTTT. The encoded protein is CASSLTDPLEKLFF.

This clonotype showed up many times. The rearrangement joins TRBV2 to TRBJ1-6; D gene ambiguous. The CDR3 consists of 14 residues. With 8 bases removed from V and 1 base from J, the gap between germline ends came to 9 bases. Germline-derived CDR1 and CDR2 are SNHLY and FYNNEI. DNA for the CDR3: TGTGCCAGCGAGAGTCCGTCCTATAATTCACCCCTCCACTTT. This codes for CASESPSYNSPLHF.

This clonotype was seen repeatedly, ten times or more. The CDR3: CSAREGAGAGETQYF. DNA of the CDR3: TGCAGTGCTAGAGAAGGAGCGGGAGCTGGAGAGACCCAGTACTTC. The rearrangement joins TRBV20-1 to TRBJ2-5; 8 bases are a match to TRBD2. CDR1 is DFQATT and CDR2 is SNEGSKA in the germline V gene (reference sequence). The trim removed 0 bases at V and 4 bases at J, leaving 7 bases unmatched. The CDR3 has 15 residues.

At least ten counts were recorded for this clonotype. The gene calls are TRBV27 and TRBJ2-1; D is uncertain. Germline CDR1 MNHEY, CDR2 SMNVEV (reference sequence). V shed 1 base and J shed 6 bases, with 4 bases lying between them. The CDR3 totals 12 residues. The CDR3 loop is CASSLLGNEQFF. CDR3 nucleotides: TGTGCCAGCAGTTTATTAGGCAATGAGCAGTTCTTC.

This clonotype was found many times. The chain is built from TRBV27 and TRBJ1-2, with D hard to call. Germline CDR1 reads MNHEY; CDR2 reads SMNVEV (reference sequence). The germline V and J ends were trimmed by 6 bases and 8 bases, with 16 bases remaining between them. CDR3 length: 13 residues. The CDR3 region is CASRPSPGSGYTF. The DNA for the CDR3 is TGTGCCAGCAGACCCTCCCCGGGGAGCGGCTACACCTTC.

In its sample, this clonotype was seen many times. The chain links TRBV5-1 to TRBJ1-5, with 7 bases that match TRBD1. Germline V gene data show CDR1 as SGHRS and CDR2 as YFSETQ. With 2 bases clipped from V and 4 bases from J, the junction kept 6 bases outside the gene matches. There are 15 residues in the CDR3. CDR3 residues: CASSLAGGRNQPQHF. The CDR3 coding sequence is TGCGCCAGCAGCTTAGCAGGGGGTAGAAATCAGCCCCAGCATTTT.

This clonotype came up a few times. The chain is built from TRBV30 and TRBJ2-7; a possible D gene is TRBD2 (6 bases). Deletions cut 0 bases from V and 5 bases from J, with 20 bases between. This CDR3 region has 16 residues. Germline V gene lookup returns CDR1 GTSNPN and CDR2 SVGIG (reference sequence). The CDR3 DNA follows: TGTGCCTGGAGTGTACTCCGGAGGCGGGAAGGAAACGAGCAGTACTTC. This encodes CAWSVLRRREGNEQYF.

This clonotype was counted at least ten times. V gene TRBV6-1 combines with J gene TRBJ1-2, with TRBD1 as a possible D gene (5 bases). This CDR3 has 14 residues. Deletions cut 5 bases from V and 2 bases from J, with 12 bases between. The germline gives CDR1 MNHNS, CDR2 SASEGT. The DNA for the CDR3 is TGTGCCAGCAGTATCCGGGACTGGAACTATGGCTACACCTTC. Residues: CASSIRDWNYGYTF.

The chain links TRBV18 to TRBJ2-2; D unclear. Germline CDR1 KGHSH, CDR2 LQKENI. With 3 bases removed from V and 1 base from J, the gap between germline ends came to 12 bases. The CDR3 extends over 16 amino acids. The CDR3 here is CASSPLRAGNTGELFF. CDR3 sequence (DNA): TGTGCCAGCTCACCTCTTAGAGCCGGGAACACCGGGGAGCTGTTTTTT.

This rearrangement joins TRBV7-2 to TRBJ2-5; TRBD2 aligns across 12 bases. Trimming cost V 4 bases and J 2 bases; bases outside gene matches: 8. This CDR3 comprises 17 residues. The germline V gene has CDR1 SGHTA and CDR2 FQGNSA. In DNA, the CDR3 is TGTGCCAGCAGCTCGGCTAGCGGGGGGGCAACTCAAGAGACCCAGTACTTC. It codes for CASSSASGGATQETQYF. The whole variable domain, remainder taken from reference TRBV7-2 and TRBJ2-5, is GAGVSQSPSNKVTEKGKDVELRCDPISGHTALYWYRQSLGQGLEFLIYFQGNSAPDKSGLPSDRFSAERTGGSVSTLTIQRTQQEDSAVYLCASSSASGGATQETQYFGPGTRLLVL.

The chain recombines TRBV19 with TRBJ2-1; D is ambiguous. The CDR3 runs to 16 residues. V gave up 1 base and J gave up 2 bases, with 12 bases separating them. The V gene's germline CDR1 is LNHDA and CDR2 SQIVND (reference sequence). The CDR3 loop is CASSIVAARTYNEQFF. CDR3 bases: TGTGCCAGTAGTATAGTTGCAGCCCGGACCTACAATGAGCAGTTCTTC.

This clonotype was seen many times. The genes are TRBV11-2 and TRBJ2-3, with 7 bases lining up with TRBD2. The CDR3 loop spans 16 amino acids. Germline V lookup: CDR1 SGHAT, CDR2 FQNNGV. V trimming: 2 bases; J trimming: 2 bases; junction bases outside the gene matches: 7. CDR3: CASSLNKREYTDTQYF. Here the CDR3 DNA reads TGTGCCAGCAGCTTAAACAAGCGGGAATACACAGATACGCAGTATTTT.

This clonotype was picked up many times. This chain's CDR3 is CASSSGGTGNPNYGYTF. The CDR3, as DNA: TGTGCCAGCAGCTCCGGGGGGACAGGGAATCCTAACTATGGCTACACCTTC. J is TRBJ1-2 and V is TRBV11-3; 9 bases line up with TRBD1. Germline V gene lookup returns CDR1 SGHNT and CDR2 YENEEA. V lost 4 bases, J lost 0 bases, and 9 bases stayed unmatched. CDR3 length equals 17 residues.

This clonotype was observed many times. The rearrangement joins TRBV5-1 to TRBJ2-1, with TRBD1 matching 7 bases. Germline-derived CDR1 and CDR2 are SGHRS and YFSETQ. The length of the CDR3 is 15 residues. V gave up 4 bases and J gave up 6 bases; unmatched junction bases: 10. In nucleotides, the CDR3 is TGCGCCAGCAGCCAACAAGAGACAGGGTTCAATGAGCAGTTCTTC. This sequence encodes CASSQQETGFNEQFF. Full variable domain (missing parts from reference TRBV5-1 and TRBJ2-1): KAGVTQTPRYLIKTRGQQVTLSCSPISGHRSVSWYQQTPGQGLQFLFEYFSETQRNKGNFPGRFSGRQFSNSRSEMNVSTLELGDSALYLCASSQQETGFNEQFFGPGTRLTVL.

This chain joins TRBV10-3 and TRBJ2-3; unclear D gene. The length of the CDR3 is 12 residues. The V gene's germline CDR1 is ENHRY and CDR2 SYGVKD. V was cut by 6 bases and J by 13 bases, with 17 bases left in between. CDR3 nucleotides: TGTGCCATCAGCCACGGAACTCTACCGGAGTATTTT. Amino acid sequence: CAISHGTLPEYF.